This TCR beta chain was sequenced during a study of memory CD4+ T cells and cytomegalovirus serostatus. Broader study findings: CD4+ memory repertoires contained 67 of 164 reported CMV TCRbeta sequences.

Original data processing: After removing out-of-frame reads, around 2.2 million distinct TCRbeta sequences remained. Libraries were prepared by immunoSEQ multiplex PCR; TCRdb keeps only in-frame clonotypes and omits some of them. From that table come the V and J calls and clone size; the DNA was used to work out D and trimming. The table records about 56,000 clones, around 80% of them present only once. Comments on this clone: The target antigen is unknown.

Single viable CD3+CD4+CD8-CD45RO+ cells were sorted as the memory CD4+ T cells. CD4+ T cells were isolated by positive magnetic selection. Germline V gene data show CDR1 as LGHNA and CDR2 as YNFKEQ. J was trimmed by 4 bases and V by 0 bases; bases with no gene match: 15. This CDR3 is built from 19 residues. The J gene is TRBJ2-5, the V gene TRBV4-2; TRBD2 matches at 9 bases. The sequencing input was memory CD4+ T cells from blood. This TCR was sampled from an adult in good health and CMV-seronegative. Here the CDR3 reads CASSQELWGSGGSRETQYF. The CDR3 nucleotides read TGTGCCAGCAGCCAAGAGCTTTGGGGTAGCGGGGGTTCCCGAGAGACCCAGTACTTC.